The subject of this entry is one TCR beta chain. Germline CDR1 is MNHEY and CDR2 is SMNVEV (reference sequence). The CDR3 loop spans 14 amino acids. The ends were cut back, 7 bases at V and 3 bases at J, with 16 bases in the middle. Data came from immunoSEQ multiplex PCR; TCRdb stores just in-frame clones and leaves some out. Among 500,000 to 750,000 clones, roughly 90% were seen once, and the ten largest hold 0.0095% to 0.013%. The sample belongs to a study of shared T cell receptors in the human thymus. This same sample was also taken into another study, of human thymus T cells. That investigation notes: There appeared to be biased usage of V and J genes in thymic and blood repertoires.

This sequence originates from a boy younger than two with a congenital heart defect. Sequenced sample: thymocytes. The chain is built from TRBV27 and TRBJ2-7; the D is unclear. CDR3 coding DNA: TGTGCCAGCACCTCTATAAATGGTCGCTACGAGCAGTACTTC. It is translated as CASTSINGRYEQYF.